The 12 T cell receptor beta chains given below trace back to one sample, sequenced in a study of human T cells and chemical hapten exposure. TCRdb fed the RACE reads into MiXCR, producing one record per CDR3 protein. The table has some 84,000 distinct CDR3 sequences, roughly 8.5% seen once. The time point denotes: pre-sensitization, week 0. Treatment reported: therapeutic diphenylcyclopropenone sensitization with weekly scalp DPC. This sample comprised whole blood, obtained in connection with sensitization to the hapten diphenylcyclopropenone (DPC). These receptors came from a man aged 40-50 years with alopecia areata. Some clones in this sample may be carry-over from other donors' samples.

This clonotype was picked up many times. Here the CDR3 reads CASDDRYNSPLHF. The DNA for the CDR3 is TGTGCCAGCGATGACAGATATAATTCACCCCTCCACTTT. This chain connects TRBV19 to TRBJ1-6; the D gene is possibly TRBD1 (5 bases). The CDR3 contains 13 residues. Germline loops: CDR1 LNHDA, CDR2 SQIVND (reference sequence). The V and J ends lost 9 bases and 4 bases respectively, with 10 bases between them.

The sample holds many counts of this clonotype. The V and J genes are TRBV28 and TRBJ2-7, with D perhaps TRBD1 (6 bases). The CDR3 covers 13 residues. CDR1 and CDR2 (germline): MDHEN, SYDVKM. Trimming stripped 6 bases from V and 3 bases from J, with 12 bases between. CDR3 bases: TGTGCCAGCAGGGCTACAGGGATCTACGAGCAGTACGTC. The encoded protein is CASRATGIYEQYV.

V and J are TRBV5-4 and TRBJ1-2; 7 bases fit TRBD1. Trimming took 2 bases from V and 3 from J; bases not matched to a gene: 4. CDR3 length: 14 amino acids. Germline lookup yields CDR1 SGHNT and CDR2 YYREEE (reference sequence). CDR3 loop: CASSFTGVDYGYTF. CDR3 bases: TGTGCCAGCAGCTTTACAGGGGTGGACTATGGCTACACCTTC.

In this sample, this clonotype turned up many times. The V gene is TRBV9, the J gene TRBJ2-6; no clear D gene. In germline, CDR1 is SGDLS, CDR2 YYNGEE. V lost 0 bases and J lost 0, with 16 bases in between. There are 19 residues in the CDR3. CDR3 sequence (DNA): TGTGCCAGCAGCGTAGATGGAAGGGCCCTCCTCTCTGGGGCCAACGTCCTGACTTTC. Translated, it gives CASSVDGRALLSGANVLTF.

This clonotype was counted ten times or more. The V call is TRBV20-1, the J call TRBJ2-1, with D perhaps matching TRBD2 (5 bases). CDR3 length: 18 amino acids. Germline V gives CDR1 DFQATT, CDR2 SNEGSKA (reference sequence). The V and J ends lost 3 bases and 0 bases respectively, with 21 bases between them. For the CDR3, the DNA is TGCAGTGCTAGCAATCGCTTGCGGGCCCGAAGCTCCTACAATGAGCAGTTCTTC. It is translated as CSASNRLRARSSYNEQFF.

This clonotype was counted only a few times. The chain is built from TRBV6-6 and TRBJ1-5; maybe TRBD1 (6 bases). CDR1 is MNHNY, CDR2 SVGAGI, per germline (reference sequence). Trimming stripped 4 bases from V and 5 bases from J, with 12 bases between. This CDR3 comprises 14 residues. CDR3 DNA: TGTGCCAGCAGTTCCCTGGGGGGGCATCAGCCCCAGCATTTT. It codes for CASSSLGGHQPQHF.

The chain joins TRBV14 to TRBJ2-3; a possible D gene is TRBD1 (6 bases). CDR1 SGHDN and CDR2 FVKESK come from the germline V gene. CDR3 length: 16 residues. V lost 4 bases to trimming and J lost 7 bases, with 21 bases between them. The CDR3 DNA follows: TGTGCCAGCAGCCGTTTGGCAGGGGTGCTTCGAAATACGCAGTATTTT. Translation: CASSRLAGVLRNTQYF.

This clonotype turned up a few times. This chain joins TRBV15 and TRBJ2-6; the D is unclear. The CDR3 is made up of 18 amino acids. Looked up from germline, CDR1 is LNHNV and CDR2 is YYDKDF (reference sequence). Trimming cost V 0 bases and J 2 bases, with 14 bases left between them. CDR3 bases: TGTGCCACCAGCAGAGAGGAGCCCAATCTAGCTGGGGCCAACGTCCTGACTTTC. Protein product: CATSREEPNLAGANVLTF.

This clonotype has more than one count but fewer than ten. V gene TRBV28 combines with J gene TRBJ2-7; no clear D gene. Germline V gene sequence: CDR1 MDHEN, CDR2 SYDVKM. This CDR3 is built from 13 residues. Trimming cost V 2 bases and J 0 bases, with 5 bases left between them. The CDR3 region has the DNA TGTGCCAGCAGTTTAGGCCCCTCCTACGAGCAGTACTTC. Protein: CASSLGPSYEQYF.

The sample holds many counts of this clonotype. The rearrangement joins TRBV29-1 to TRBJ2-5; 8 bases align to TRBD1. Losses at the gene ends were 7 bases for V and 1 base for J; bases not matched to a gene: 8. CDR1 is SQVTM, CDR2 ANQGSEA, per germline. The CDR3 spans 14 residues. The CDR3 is CSATKTGVQETQYF. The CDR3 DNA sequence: TGCAGCGCTACAAAGACAGGGGTCCAAGAGACCCAGTACTTC.

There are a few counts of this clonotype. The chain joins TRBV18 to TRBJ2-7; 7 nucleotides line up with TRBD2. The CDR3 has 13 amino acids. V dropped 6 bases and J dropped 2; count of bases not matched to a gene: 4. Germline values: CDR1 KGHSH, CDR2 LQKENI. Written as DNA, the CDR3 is TGTGCCAGCTCCCTTGGACTAGCCTACGAGCAGTACGTC. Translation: CASSLGLAYEQYV.

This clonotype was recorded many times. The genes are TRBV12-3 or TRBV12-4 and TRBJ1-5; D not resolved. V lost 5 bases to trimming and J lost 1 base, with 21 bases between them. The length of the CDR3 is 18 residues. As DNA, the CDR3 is TGTGCCAGCAGTCCGGTAATAGGACGAGGCGGGAGCAATCAGCCCCAGCATTTT. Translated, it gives CASSPVIGRGGSNQPQHF.